What follows is one T cell receptor beta chain and its context. Its target is unknown. This specimen belongs to a study of CD8+ T cells in alopecia areata. Study background: Treatment ran 6 to 18 months, with 6 months of follow-up afterward. Severity scoring for treated patients was based on the percentage of affected scalp area.

The CDR3 runs to 15 residues. Germline V gene lookup returns CDR1 SGHDT and CDR2 YYEEEE. Trimming removed 0 bases at V and 0 bases at J, with 9 bases between. TCR sequencing used cDNA made by reverse transcription of extracted RNA. Sequencing used immunoSEQ multiplex PCR; TCRdb keeps in-frame clones, though not all of them. Of about 210,000 clones listed, approximately 67% are singletons. Study findings and constraints: Clonality exceeded that of normal scalp in lesional scalp, most notably in alopecia totalis/universalis.

The treatment is: oral pan-JAK inhibitor, 5-10 mg twice daily. The TCR comes from a human donor with alopecia areata. The chain recombines TRBV5-6 with TRBJ1-1, with D unclear. Sequences were derived from CD4+ T cells sorted from blood, sampled at approximately week 42, from a patient treated with tofacitinib. Written as DNA, the CDR3 is TGTGCCAGCAGCTTGGGGGCGACACTGAACACTGAAGCTTTCTTT. Residues: CASSLGATLNTEAFF.